Following are 27 T cell receptor beta chains from one sample sequenced in a study of tumor and adjacent non-tumor tissue in lung cancer. This sample's RNA came from whole unsorted tissue. TCRbeta libraries were built with three rounds of nested PCR, modified from ARM-PCR. TCRdb re-analysed the multiplex PCR reads in MiXCR, keeping a single row per CDR3 protein. The table records around 140,000 distinct CDR3 sequences, 66% of them present only once. Input material: lung tumor tissue. Receptors originate from a man aged 60 to 75 with small cell lung cancer.

Concerning this clonotype itself: This sequence may be a read error, since a much larger clone differs from it by one base. The chain combines TRBV20-1 with TRBJ1-6; no clear D gene. The V end was cut by 7 bases, the J end by 8 bases, with 21 bases between. The germline CDR1 and CDR2 sequences are DFQATT and SNEGSKA (reference sequence). The CDR3 is 15 residues long. CDR3 in amino acids: CSVSPSTAEDSPLHF. CDR3 sequence (DNA): TGCAGTGTCTCACCTTCGACCGCGGAGGATTCACCCCTCCACTTT.

Comments on this clonotype: Since a much larger clone is just one base distant, this may be a read error. The V call is TRBV12-3 or TRBV12-4, the J call TRBJ2-7; D uncertain. This CDR3 has 14 amino acids. The CDR3 loop reads CASGWLLSSYGQYF. CDR3 DNA sequence: TGTGCCAGCGGTTGGCTTTTGAGCTCCTACGGGCAGTACTTC.

The genes are TRBV10-1 and TRBJ2-1; 7 bases are a match to TRBD2. The CDR3 runs 13 residues. Germline CDR1 and CDR2: WNHNN and SYGVQD (reference sequence). V trimming: 11 bases; J trimming: 3 bases; junction bases outside the gene matches: 7. The CDR3 coding sequence is TGCGCCTTACCGGGAGGTTGCTACAATGAGCAGTTCTTC. This gives the protein CALPGGCYNEQFF.

This clonotype was recorded a few times. This sequence joins TRBV6-1 and TRBJ1-4; a possible D gene is TRBD1 (5 bases). The CDR3 totals 14 residues. Trimming took off 6 bases at V and 5 bases at J, with 13 bases between the two ends. The germline CDR1 and CDR2 sequences are MNHNS and SASEGT. The CDR3 spells CASSEKGRNEKLFF. The CDR3 nucleotides read TGTGCCAGCAGCGAAAAGGGACGGAATGAAAAACTGTTTTTT.

This clonotype is labeled as medium-sized. This rearrangement joins TRBV10-3 to TRBJ2-1; D is tentatively TRBD1 or TRBD2 (5 bases each). The CDR3 runs 18 residues. The V gene's germline CDR1 is ENHRY and CDR2 SYGVKD. The V and J ends lost 1 base and 4 bases respectively, with 20 bases between them. The CDR3 reads CAISEFSHSRDPYNEQFF. CDR3 DNA sequence: TGTGCCATCAGTGAGTTCAGTCATTCCCGGGACCCGTACAATGAGCAGTTCTTC.

For this clonotype: A much larger clone differs by one base, so this may be a read error. This sequence joins TRBV7-9 and TRBJ1-2, with D hard to call. CDR1 is SEHNR, CDR2 FQNEAQ, per germline (reference sequence). CDR3 length: 12 amino acids. CDR3 sequence (DNA): TGTGCCAGCAGCGACGGCACCTATGGCCACACCTTC. Translating gives CASSDGTYGHTF.

A word on this clonotype: It may be a read error: a sequence one base away is much more abundant. The CDR3 sequence is CASSTGGSADTQYF. DNA for the CDR3: TGTGCCAGCAGCACCGGGGGAAGTGCAGATACGCAGTATTTT. This chain connects TRBV5-5 to TRBJ2-3, with D perhaps TRBD2 (6 bases). The V end lost 4 bases, the J end lost 4 bases, and 13 bases lay between the germline ends. Germline V gene lookup returns CDR1 SGHKS and CDR2 YYEKEE (reference sequence). This CDR3 region has 14 residues.

This chain joins TRBV5-5 and TRBJ1-5; D call uncertain. The CDR3 length is 14 residues. Germline CDR1 and CDR2: SGHKS and YYEKEE (reference sequence). CDR3 nucleotides: TGTCTCAGCAGCTCAGGTGGTTGGGGTCAGCCCCAGCATTTT. It codes for CLSSSGGWGQPQHF.

As regards this clonotype: A clone one base away is much larger, so this may be a read error. The J gene is TRBJ2-1, the V gene TRBV6-5; D is ambiguous. This CDR3 is 15 amino acids long. V lost 0 bases, J lost 8 bases, and 14 bases lay in between. Germline assignment: CDR1 MNHEY and CDR2 SVGAGI. Written as DNA, the CDR3 is TGTGCCAGCAGTTACTCGGTGACCCACTGTGATGAGCAGTTCTTC. Its protein is CASSYSVTHCDEQFF.

This chain links TRBV11-3 with TRBJ2-1; the match to TRBD2 covers 13 bases. The CDR3 runs 17 residues. Germline V gene data show CDR1 as SGHNT and CDR2 as YENEEA. DNA of the CDR3: TGTATCAGCAGCTCGGTACTAGCGGGAGGGCCCTACAATGAGCAGTTCTTC. Protein sequence: CISSSVLAGGPYNEQFF.

This clonotype has ten or more counts. The chain recombines TRBV29-1 with TRBJ1-1, with D uncertain. The germline gives CDR1 SQVTM, CDR2 ANQGSEA. The CDR3 is 13 amino acids. V was trimmed by 4 bases and J by 8 bases, leaving 17 bases between them. CDR3 sequence (DNA): TGCAGCGTTGTGGAAGCCGGATGGTCGGAAGCTTTCTTT. Residues: CSVVEAGWSEAFF. Complete variable domain (other parts from reference TRBV29-1 and TRBJ1-1): SAVISQKPSRDICQRGTSLTIQCQVDSQVTMMFWYRQQPGQSLTLIATANQGSEATYESGFVIDKFPISRPNLTFSTLTVSNMSPEDSSIYLCSVVEAGWSEAFFGQGTRLTVV.

This clonotype appeared a single time. One end of the junction fails to match germline, which may point to a read error. CDR3 residues: CSARRTRHMDTQYF. DNA for the CDR3: TGTAGTGCTAGAAGGACTAGACACATGGATACGCAGTATTTT. This chain uses TRBV20-1 with TRBJ2-3; 7 bases match TRBD2. CDR1 and CDR2 from the germline V gene are DFQATT and SNEGSKA (reference sequence). This CDR3 comprises 14 residues.

This chain joins TRBV12-3 or TRBV12-4 and TRBJ2-1; 8 bases are a match to TRBD2. The CDR3 consists of 15 residues. CDR3 nucleotides: TGTGACAACAGACGCACGGGGGGGGGTGGCAATGAGCAGTTCTTC. As protein: CDNRRTGGGGNEQFF.

Regarding this clonotype: Mismatch with germline at one junction end may stem from a read error. The chain couples TRBV11-2 to TRBJ1-1; D call uncertain. Germline V gene sequence: CDR1 SGHAT, CDR2 FQNNGV. CDR3 size: 12 residues. As DNA, the CDR3 is TGTGCCAGCAACCGAGTGAAAAGCGAAGCCTTCTTT. Amino acids: CASNRVKSEAFF.

The J gene is TRBJ2-1, the V gene TRBV30; D is ambiguous. The CDR3 length is 11 residues. Per germline, CDR1 GTSNPN and CDR2 SVGIG (reference sequence). This CDR3 reads CVSHGYNEQFF. CDR3 nucleotide sequence: TGTGTCTCCCATGGTTACAATGAGCAGTTCTTC. The entire variable domain, with the rest obtained from reference TRBV30 and TRBJ2-1, is as follows: SQTIHQWPATLVQPVGSPLSLECTVEGTSNPNLYWYRQAAGRGLQLLFYSVGIGQISSEVPQNLSASRPQDRQFILSSKKLLLSDSGFYLCVSHGYNEQFFGPGTRLTVL.

On this clonotype: Just one base apart from a much larger clone, this may be a read error. The conserved final phenylalanine or tryptophan is absent from the CDR3, which likely points to a read error. The rearrangement joins TRBV4-1 to TRBJ1-4; D is unresolved. Per the germline V gene, CDR1 is MGHRA and CDR2 is YSYEKL. V lost 3 bases to trimming and J lost 0 bases, with 8 bases between them. This CDR3 comprises 15 residues. The CDR3 DNA sequence: TGCGCCAGCAGCCAGACTCCCACAACTAATGAAAAACTGTTTCTT. Its translation: CASSQTPTTNEKLFL.

With regard to this clonotype: One end of the junction varies from germline; a read error may be responsible. The V call is TRBV29-1, the J call TRBJ2-1; 7 nucleotides agree with TRBD2. The CDR3 extends over 15 amino acids. CDR1 SQVTM and CDR2 ANQGSEA come from the germline V gene. Here the CDR3 reads CNVGGVGGTYNKQFF. The CDR3 DNA reads TGCAACGTTGGGGGGGTTGGGGGGACCTACAATAAGCAGTTCTTC.

Concerning this clonotype: One end of the junction fails to match germline, which may point to a read error. This rearrangement joins TRBV7-8 to TRBJ1-5; the D is unclear. Germline-derived CDR1 and CDR2 are SGHVS and FQNEAQ. CDR3 length equals 15 residues. The CDR3 region is CTSSLAGLGNQPQHF. CDR3 nucleotide sequence: TGTACCAGCAGCTTAGCGGGGTTAGGCAATCAGCCCCAGCATTTT.

This clonotype was counted once. This clone may be a read error of a much larger clone one base away. The chain employs TRBV12-3 or TRBV12-4 and TRBJ2-3; D is unresolved. V lost 4 bases and J 7 bases, leaving 6 bases between the germline ends. This CDR3 spans 11 amino acids. For the CDR3, the DNA is TGTGCCAGCAGTTGGACGTATACGCAGTATTTT. It is translated as CASSWTYTQYF.

The table lists this clonotype with a count of one. This may be a read error, as it is one base from a much larger clone. This sequence joins TRBV29-1 and TRBJ1-6, with 8 bases that match TRBD1. J gave up 11 bases and V 6 bases, and 9 bases lay outside the gene matches. The CDR3 length is 13 residues. Germline loops: CDR1 SQVTM, CDR2 ANQGSEA. CDR3 loop: CSVADRANPPLHF. Here the CDR3 DNA reads TGCAGCGTAGCGGACAGGGCGAATCCACCCCTCCACTTT.

On this clonotype itself: An end of the junction differs from the germline gene, which may be a read error. This chain links TRBV5-1 with TRBJ2-3; TRBD2 matches at 11 bases. There are 16 residues in the CDR3. In germline, CDR1 is SGHRS, CDR2 YFSETQ. CDR3 protein: CPSSLDGTSGLDTQYF. Here the CDR3 DNA reads TGCCCCAGCAGCTTAGACGGGACTAGCGGATTAGACACGCAGTATTTT.

This chain uses TRBV11-2 with TRBJ2-2, with D unclear. Germline V CDR1 and CDR2: SGHAT, FQNNGV. The CDR3 is 13 residues long. The ends were cut back, 2 bases at V and 8 bases at J, with 9 bases in the middle. Here the CDR3 DNA reads TGTGCCAGCAGCTTAATTAGAGCTGGGGAGCTGTTTTTT. Amino acids: CASSLIRAGELFF. The full variable domain, in which reference TRBV11-2 and TRBJ2-2 provide the parts outside the CDR3, is EAGVAQSPRYKIIEKRQSVAFWCNPISGHATLYWYQQILGQGPKLLIQFQNNGVVDDSQLPKDRFSAERLKGVDSTLKIQPAKLEDSAVYLCASSLIRAGELFFGEGSRLTVL.

This clonotype has only a few counts. Given a much more abundant clone one base away, this may be a read error. The genes are TRBV11-2 and TRBJ2-4; TRBD1 is a possible D gene (5 bases). Trimming removed 7 bases at V and 8 bases at J, with 15 bases between. The CDR3 loop spans 13 amino acids. Per the germline V gene, CDR1 is SGHAT and CDR2 is FQNNGV. Here the CDR3 reads CASNFPGSDIQYF. The CDR3 DNA reads TGTGCCAGCAACTTCCCAGGGTCGGACATTCAGTACTTC. Drawing the rest from reference TRBV11-2 and TRBJ2-4, the complete variable domain is EAGVAQSPRYKIIEKRQSVAFWCNPISGHATLYWYQQILGQGPKLLIQFQNNGVVDDSQLPKDRFSAERLKGVDSTLKIQPAKLEDSAVYLCASNFPGSDIQYFGAGTRLSVL.

The chain carries TRBV4-2 and TRBJ2-7; D is possibly TRBD1 (6 bases). V gave up 1 base and J gave up 6 bases, with 25 bases separating them. This CDR3 spans 18 amino acids. Per the germline V gene, CDR1 is LGHNA and CDR2 is YNFKEQ. CDR3 nucleotide sequence: TGTGCCAGCAGCCAAGCTTCGAGGTGGGTACAGGGCGTGTGCGAGCAGTACTTC. It specifies CASSQASRWVQGVCEQYF.

Points on this clonotype: An end of the junction differs from the germline gene, which may be a read error. This rearrangement joins TRBV7-9 to TRBJ1-2; D may be TRBD1 (6 bases). Germline-derived CDR1 and CDR2 are SEHNR and FQNEAQ (reference sequence). There are 17 residues in the CDR3. For the CDR3, the DNA is TGTGCCAACAGCCGATCAGCGACAGGTCGCCGGCACTATGGCTACACCTTC. This codes for CANSRSATGRRHYGYTF.

The genes are TRBV7-9 and TRBJ2-5; D is uncertain. The germline V gene encodes CDR1 SEHNR and CDR2 FQNEAQ (reference sequence). Trimming stripped 2 bases from V and 8 bases from J, with 6 bases between. The CDR3 has 11 amino acids. This CDR3 reads CASSLRYTQYF. CDR3 DNA sequence: TGTGCCAGCAGCTTAAGATATACCCAGTACTTC. Filled out from reference TRBV7-9 and TRBJ2-5, the complete variable domain reads DTGVSQNPRHKITKRGQNVTFRCDPISEHNRLYWYRQTLGQGPEFLTYFQNEAQLEKSRLLSDRFSAERPKGSFSTLEIQRTEQGDSAMYLCASSLRYTQYFGPGTRLLVL.

Notes on this clonotype: At one boundary the junction diverges from the germline segment, which might be a read error. The chain couples TRBV10-3 to TRBJ1-1, with 7 positions matching TRBD1. Germline V gives CDR1 ENHRY, CDR2 SYGVKD. The CDR3 is 14 amino acids. The CDR3 bases are TGTCCCATCAGTGGATCCAGGGGGGACACTGAAGCTTTCTTT. This encodes CPISGSRGDTEAFF.